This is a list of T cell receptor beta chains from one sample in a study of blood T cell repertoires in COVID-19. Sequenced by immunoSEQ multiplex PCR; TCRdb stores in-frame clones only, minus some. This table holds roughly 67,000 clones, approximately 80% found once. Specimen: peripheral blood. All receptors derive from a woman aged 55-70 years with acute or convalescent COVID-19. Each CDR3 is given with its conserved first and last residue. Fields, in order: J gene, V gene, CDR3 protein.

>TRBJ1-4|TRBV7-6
CASSLPGRELFF
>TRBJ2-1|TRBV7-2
CASSWRPYNEQFF
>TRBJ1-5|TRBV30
CAWSEGQGSGQPQHF
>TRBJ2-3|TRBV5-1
CASSLQRGVTDTQYF
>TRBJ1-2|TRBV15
CATSREAGNYGYTF
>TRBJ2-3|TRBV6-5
CASRTGGPGDTQYF
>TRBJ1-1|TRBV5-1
CASSGQGDTEAFF
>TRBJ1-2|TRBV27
CASRAIRTGRGGYTF
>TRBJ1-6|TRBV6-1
CASSEAGGWNSPLHF
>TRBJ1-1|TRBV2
CASGGTVNTEAFF
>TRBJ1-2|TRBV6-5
CASRRQGGYTF
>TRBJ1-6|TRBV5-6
CASSGTGLDSPLHF
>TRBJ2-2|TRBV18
CASSPPIGVNTGELFF
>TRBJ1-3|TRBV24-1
CATSDDRALRSGNTIYF
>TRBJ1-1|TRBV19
CASSIGSFHTEAFF
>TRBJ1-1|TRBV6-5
CASSYSVDRTGTEAFF
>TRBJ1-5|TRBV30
CAWSVRRGPVQHF
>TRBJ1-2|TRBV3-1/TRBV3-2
CASSQTKSGYTF
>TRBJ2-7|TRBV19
CASRLSINSDEQYF
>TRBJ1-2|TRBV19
CASSPGQGGSYGYTF
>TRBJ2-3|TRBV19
CASSATGTDTQYF
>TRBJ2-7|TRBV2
CASSEGKGANFDEQYF
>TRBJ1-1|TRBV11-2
CASSDNRVGTEAFF
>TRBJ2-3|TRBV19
CASSMTSGHTDTQYF
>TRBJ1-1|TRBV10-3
CAISPATNTEAFF
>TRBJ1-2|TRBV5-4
CASSSTLFSNYGYTF
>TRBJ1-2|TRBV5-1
CASSSGTAGQNYGYTF
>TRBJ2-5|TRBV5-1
CASSLAGRGARQETQYF
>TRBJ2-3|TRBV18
CASSPIRTSGATDTQYF
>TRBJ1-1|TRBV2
CASRAEVNTEAFF
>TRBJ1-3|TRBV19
CASNPHSSGNTIYF
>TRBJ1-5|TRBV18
CASSPQGAAPDQPQHF
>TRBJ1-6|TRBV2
CASSEVVTGSPLHF
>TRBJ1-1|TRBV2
CASNSDRMNTEAFF
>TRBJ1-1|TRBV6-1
CASSENYQKQAFF
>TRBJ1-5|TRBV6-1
CASSEPPKPGTPQHF
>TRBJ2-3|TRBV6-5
CASSYNPLVGDTQYF
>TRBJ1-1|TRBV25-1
CASSGPQGMRTEAFF
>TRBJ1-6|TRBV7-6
CASSLAGGMDNSPLHF
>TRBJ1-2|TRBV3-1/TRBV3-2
CASSQVVWSANYGYTF
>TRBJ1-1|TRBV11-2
CASRSVRDLSAFF
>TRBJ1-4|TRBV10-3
CAIRDGGNEKLFF
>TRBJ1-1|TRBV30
CAWSTQTGEAFF
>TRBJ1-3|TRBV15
CATSMGRQPTASGNTIYF
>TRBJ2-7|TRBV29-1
CSGQVSSYEQYF
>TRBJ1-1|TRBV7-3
CASSSGGYHTEAFF
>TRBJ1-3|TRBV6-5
CASTAQGSSGNTIYF
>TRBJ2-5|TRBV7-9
CASSYSAGETQYF
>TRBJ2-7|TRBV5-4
CASSLGLGASGASSYEQYF
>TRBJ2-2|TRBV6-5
CASSPQNTGELFF
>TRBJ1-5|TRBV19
CASIKDPRSGNQPQHF
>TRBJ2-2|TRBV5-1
CASSLDGFRARELFF
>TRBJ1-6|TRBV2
CASSESPARDGSPLHF
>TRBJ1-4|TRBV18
CASSPTQGARDEKLFF
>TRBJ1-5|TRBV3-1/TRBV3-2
CASSQNHRGRQPQHF